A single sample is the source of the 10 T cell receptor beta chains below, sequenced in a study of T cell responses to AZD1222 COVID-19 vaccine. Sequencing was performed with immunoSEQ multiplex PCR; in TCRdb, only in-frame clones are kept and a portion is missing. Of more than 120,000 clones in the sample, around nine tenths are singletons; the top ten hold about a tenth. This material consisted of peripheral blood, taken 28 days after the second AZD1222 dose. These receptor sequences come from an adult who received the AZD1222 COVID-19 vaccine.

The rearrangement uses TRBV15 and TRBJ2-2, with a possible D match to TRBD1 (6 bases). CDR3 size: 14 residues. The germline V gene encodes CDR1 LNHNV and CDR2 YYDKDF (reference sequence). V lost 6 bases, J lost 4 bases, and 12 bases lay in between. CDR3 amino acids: CATRLGQRTGELFF. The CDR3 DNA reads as TGTGCCACCAGGCTAGGACAGCGCACCGGGGAGCTGTTTTTT.

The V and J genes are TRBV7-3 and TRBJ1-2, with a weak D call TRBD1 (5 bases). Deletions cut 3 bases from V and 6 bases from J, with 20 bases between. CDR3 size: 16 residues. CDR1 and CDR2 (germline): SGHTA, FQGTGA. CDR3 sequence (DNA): TGTGCCAGCAGCTTTCTTATCTCAGGGCCAGGGAATGGCTACACCTTC. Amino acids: CASSFLISGPGNGYTF.

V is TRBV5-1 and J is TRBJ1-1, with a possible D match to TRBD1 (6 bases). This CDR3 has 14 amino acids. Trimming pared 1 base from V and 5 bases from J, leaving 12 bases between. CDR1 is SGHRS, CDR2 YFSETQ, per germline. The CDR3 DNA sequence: TGCGCCAGCAGCTTGAGGGGGGATGGAACTGAAGCTTTCTTT. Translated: CASSLRGDGTEAFF.

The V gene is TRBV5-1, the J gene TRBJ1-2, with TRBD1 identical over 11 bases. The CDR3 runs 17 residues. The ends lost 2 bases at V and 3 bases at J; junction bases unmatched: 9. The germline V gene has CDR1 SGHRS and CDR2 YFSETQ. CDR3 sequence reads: CASSFRAMGQGDYGYTF. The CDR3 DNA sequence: TGCGCCAGCAGCTTTCGGGCCATGGGACAGGGGGACTATGGCTACACCTTC.

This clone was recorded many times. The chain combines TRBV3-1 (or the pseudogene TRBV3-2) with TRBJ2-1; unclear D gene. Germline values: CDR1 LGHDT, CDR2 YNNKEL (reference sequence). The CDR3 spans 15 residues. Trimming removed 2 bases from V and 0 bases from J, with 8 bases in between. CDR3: CASSQSPDSYNEQFF. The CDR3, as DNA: TGTGCCAGCAGCCAATCGCCCGACTCCTACAATGAGCAGTTCTTC.

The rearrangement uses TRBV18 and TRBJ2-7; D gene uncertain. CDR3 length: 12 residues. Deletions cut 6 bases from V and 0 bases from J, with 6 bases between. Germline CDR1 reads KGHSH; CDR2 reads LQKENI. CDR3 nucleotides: TGTGCCAGCTCCCCCAGCTCCTACGAGCAGTACGTC. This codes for CASSPSSYEQYV.

Written as DNA, the CDR3 is TGTGCCAGCAGCTTGGGACAGGGAGCCGAGGGCTACACCTTC. It specifies CASSLGQGAEGYTF. The chain carries TRBV11-2 and TRBJ1-2; 9 positions match TRBD1. After removal of 3 bases from V and 8 bases from J, the junction contained 7 bases not matched to a gene. The CDR3 runs to 14 residues. Germline CDR1 is SGHAT and CDR2 is FQNNGV.

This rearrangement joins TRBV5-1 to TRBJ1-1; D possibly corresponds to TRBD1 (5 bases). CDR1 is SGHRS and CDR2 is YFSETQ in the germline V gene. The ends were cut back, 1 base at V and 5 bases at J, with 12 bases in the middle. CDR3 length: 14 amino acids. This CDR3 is CASSLHKGKTEAFF. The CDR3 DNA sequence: TGCGCCAGCAGCTTGCATAAGGGGAAAACTGAAGCTTTCTTT. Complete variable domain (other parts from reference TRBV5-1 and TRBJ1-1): KAGVTQTPRYLIKTRGQQVTLSCSPISGHRSVSWYQQTPGQGLQFLFEYFSETQRNKGNFPGRFSGRQFSNSRSEMNVSTLELGDSALYLCASSLHKGKTEAFFGQGTRLTVV.

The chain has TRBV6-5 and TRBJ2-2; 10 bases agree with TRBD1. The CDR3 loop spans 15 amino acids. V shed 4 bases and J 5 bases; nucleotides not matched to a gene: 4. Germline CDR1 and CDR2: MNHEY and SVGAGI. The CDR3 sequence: CASSFRQGATGELFF. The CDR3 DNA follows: TGTGCCAGCAGTTTTAGACAGGGGGCAACCGGGGAGCTGTTTTTT.

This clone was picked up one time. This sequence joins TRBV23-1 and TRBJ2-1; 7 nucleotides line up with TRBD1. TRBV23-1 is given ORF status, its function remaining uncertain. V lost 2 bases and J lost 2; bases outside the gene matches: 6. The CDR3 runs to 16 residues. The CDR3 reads CASSQRDRTTYNEQFF. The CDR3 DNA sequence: TGCGCCAGCAGTCAACGGGACAGAACAACCTACAATGAGCAGTTCTTC.